One sample yielded the 17 T cell receptor beta chains listed below, sequenced in a study of cytomegalovirus exposure and HLA in healthy donors. Use of 60 Vbeta and 13 Jbeta primers characterized the PCR. Clones were sequenced by immunoSEQ multiplex PCR, and TCRdb holds only the in-frame ones, with some missing. The sample includes around 280,000 clones, around 90% of them seen just once. What was sequenced was PBMCs. The receptors originated from a woman younger than 35 in good health and CMV-seronegative.

The chain employs TRBV5-1 and TRBJ2-7; a possible D gene is TRBD1 (5 bases). Germline CDR1 SGHRS, CDR2 YFSETQ. V was cut by 0 bases and J by 2 bases, with 9 bases left in between. CDR3 length equals 14 residues. CDR3 bases: TGCGCCAGCAGCTTGGATGGGGCCCCCTACGAGCAGTACTTC. Translation: CASSLDGAPYEQYF.

A single count supports this clone. The chain employs TRBV7-6 and TRBJ2-1; 12 nucleotides align to TRBD1. The J segment lost 7 bases and the V segment lost 5 bases, leaving 6 bases of the junction unmatched. This CDR3 is 15 amino acids long. Germline V lookup: CDR1 SGHVS, CDR2 FNYEAQ. For the CDR3, the DNA is TGTGCCAGCAGCCAGTGGGACAGGGGGCAAAATGAGCAGTTCTTC. This encodes CASSQWDRGQNEQFF.

In its sample, this clone was seen a few times. This chain links TRBV6-6 with TRBJ2-3; D is ambiguous. The CDR3 is made up of 12 amino acids. Between the trimmed V and J ends, which lost 6 bases and 4 bases, there was a span of 8 bases. CDR1 is MNHNY and CDR2 is SVGAGI in the germline V gene (reference sequence). CDR3: CASRRLADTQYF. In nucleotides, the CDR3 is TGTGCCAGCAGAAGACTGGCAGATACGCAGTATTTT.

This chain joins TRBV20-1 and TRBJ1-2, with D perhaps TRBD1 (5 bases). The CDR3 is 11 residues long. The V and J ends lost 5 bases and 4 bases respectively, with 8 bases between them. Germline loops: CDR1 DFQATT, CDR2 SNEGSKA (reference sequence). CDR3 residues: CSARQTYGYTF. CDR3 DNA sequence: TGCAGTGCTCGACAGACCTATGGCTACACCTTC.

The genes are TRBV7-9 and TRBJ2-7, with TRBD1 matching over 7 bases. Per germline, CDR1 SEHNR and CDR2 FQNEAQ (reference sequence). The CDR3 runs 13 residues. The V and J ends lost 5 bases and 4 bases, in that order; junction bases with no gene match: 5. CDR3 in amino acids: CASSRGQPYEQYF. CDR3 DNA: TGTGCCAGCAGCCGGGGACAGCCTTACGAGCAGTACTTC.

V usage is TRBV7-9 and J usage is TRBJ1-4, with 10 bases fitting TRBD1. The CDR3 spans 17 residues. Unmatched junction bases numbered 7, after V lost 2 bases and J lost 4 bases. Germline-derived CDR1 and CDR2 are SEHNR and FQNEAQ (reference sequence). CDR3 DNA sequence: TGTGCCAGCAGCTTACGACAGGGGGCCCTAGGTAATGAAAAACTGTTTTTT. Encoded protein: CASSLRQGALGNEKLFF.

This chain joins TRBV11-2 and TRBJ2-7, with TRBD2 matching 8 bases. V was clipped by 5 bases and J by 5 bases; unmatched bases: 17. The CDR3 totals 17 residues. Germline V gene lookup returns CDR1 SGHAT and CDR2 FQNNGV. CDR3 sequence: CASSTQGRGGFSHEQYF. CDR3 nucleotide sequence: TGTGCCAGCAGCACCCAAGGACGGGGGGGCTTTTCACACGAGCAGTACTTC.

This chain links TRBV6-5 with TRBJ1-6, with D hard to call. From germline, CDR1 is MNHEY and CDR2 SVGAGI. The CDR3 has 13 residues. The V and J ends lost 4 bases and 7 bases respectively, with 8 bases between them. CDR3 in amino acids: CASSWGENSPLHF. CDR3 sequence (DNA): TGTGCCAGCAGTTGGGGAGAAAATTCACCCCTCCACTTT.

The J gene is TRBJ1-5, the V gene TRBV6-6, with D possibly being TRBD1 (5 bases). Deletions cut 6 bases from V and 0 bases from J, with 15 bases between. From germline, CDR1 is MNHNY and CDR2 SVGAGI (reference sequence). The CDR3 has 16 amino acids. CDR3 DNA sequence: TGTGCCAGCAGACCCATTGACAGCCCTAGCAATCAGCCCCAGCATTTT. Its translation is CASRPIDSPSNQPQHF.

This sequence joins TRBV5-4 and TRBJ1-2; no reliable D call. This CDR3 has 14 amino acids. Trimming took off 3 bases at V and 2 bases at J, with 11 bases between the two ends. Looked up from germline, CDR1 is SGHNT and CDR2 is YYREEE (reference sequence). CDR3 sequence: CASSYATGNYGYTF. The CDR3 DNA follows: TGTGCCAGCAGCTATGCGACGGGGAACTATGGCTACACCTTC.

This clone has only one observation. At one end the junction does not follow the germline gene, possibly because of a read error. The chain uses TRBV7-9 and TRBJ2-7; possibly TRBD1 for D (6 bases). Germline CDR1 SEHNR, CDR2 FQNEAQ (reference sequence). The CDR3 is made up of 14 amino acids. For the CDR3, the DNA is TGTTCCAGCAGCTATACGGGACAAACCTACGAGCAGTACTTC. This gives the protein CSSSYTGQTYEQYF.

The chain employs TRBV19 and TRBJ2-7, with TRBD1 identical over 7 bases. J gave up 2 bases and V 5 bases, and 6 bases lay outside the gene matches. The CDR3 is made up of 14 amino acids. CDR1 and CDR2 (germline): LNHDA, SQIVND (reference sequence). The CDR3 is CASSGLDRPYEQYF. CDR3 nucleotides: TGTGCCAGTAGTGGATTGGACAGGCCCTACGAGCAGTACTTC.

This rearrangement joins TRBV11-3 to TRBJ2-2; no firm D call. This CDR3 has 13 residues. V lost 0 bases, J lost 8 bases, and 7 bases lay in between. The germline V gene encodes CDR1 SGHNT and CDR2 YENEEA. In DNA, the CDR3 is TGTGCCAGCAGCTTAGAGCCGAGAGGGGAGCTGTTTTTT. The encoded protein is CASSLEPRGELFF. The variable domain in full, completed from reference TRBV11-3 and TRBJ2-2, reads EAGVVQSPRYKIIEKKQPVAFWCNPISGHNTLYWYLQNLGQGPELLIRYENEEAVDDSQLPKDRFSAERLKGVDSTLKIQPAELGDSAVYLCASSLEPRGELFFGEGSRLTVL.

This chain links TRBV9 with TRBJ1-1, with D maybe TRBD1 (5 bases). The CDR3 extends over 14 amino acids. CDR1 and CDR2 from the germline V gene are SGDLS and YYNGEE. The V end was cut by 3 bases, the J end by 7 bases, with 16 bases between. The CDR3 sequence is CASSAPDRSIEAFF. CDR3 in DNA: TGTGCCAGCAGCGCCCCTGACAGAAGCATTGAAGCTTTCTTT. Together with reference TRBV9 and TRBJ1-1, the CDR3 gives the full variable domain: DSGVTQTPKHLITATGQRVTLRCSPRSGDLSVYWYQQSLDQGLQFLIQYYNGEERAKGNILERFSAQQFPDLHSELNLSSLELGDSALYFCASSAPDRSIEAFFGQGTRLTVV.

V usage is TRBV5-1 and J usage is TRBJ1-4; D call uncertain. CDR1 and CDR2 (germline): SGHRS, YFSETQ. CDR3 length equals 16 residues. The V end lost 4 bases, the J end lost 4 bases, and 17 bases lay between the germline ends. Here the CDR3 reads CASSSTTRGNNEKLFF. The CDR3 region has the DNA TGCGCCAGCAGCAGTACTACCAGAGGAAATAATGAAAAACTGTTTTTT.

This clone was found a few times. CDR3 bases: TGTGCCAGCAGCTCCCGGACAGGGACTAATGAAAAACTGTTTTTT. This codes for CASSSRTGTNEKLFF. The chain recombines TRBV14 with TRBJ1-4, with TRBD1 matching over 8 bases. Germline assignment: CDR1 SGHDN and CDR2 FVKESK. V lost 5 bases and J lost 2; bases outside the gene matches: 4. The CDR3 runs to 15 residues. Combining the CDR3 with reference TRBV14 and TRBJ1-4 gives the whole variable domain EAGVTQFPSHSVIEKGQTVTLRCDPISGHDNLYWYRRVMGKEIKFLLHFVKESKQDESGMPNNRFLAERTGGTYSTLKVQPAELEDSGVYFCASSSRTGTNEKLFFGSGTQLSVL.

The CDR3 bases are TGTGCCAGCGCCGGGGGGAGTACCGAAAAGCAGTATTTT. As protein: CASAGGSTEKQYF. The chain recombines TRBV7-6 with TRBJ2-3; TRBD2 matches at 7 bases. Germline lookup yields CDR1 SGHVS and CDR2 FNYEAQ. The junction had 13 bases not matched to a gene; V was cut back by 8 bases and J by 11 bases. The CDR3 consists of 13 residues. Using reference TRBV7-6 and TRBJ2-3 for the parts outside the CDR3, the full variable domain is GAGVSQSPRYKVTKRGQDVALRCDPISGHVSLYWYRQALGQGPEFLTYFNYEAQQDKSGLPNDRFSAERPEGSISTLTIQRTEQRDSAMYRCASAGGSTEKQYFGPGTRLTVL.